A single sample gave rise to the 8 T cell receptor beta chains below, sequenced in a study of cytomegalovirus exposure and HLA in healthy donors. PCR was performed using 60 Vbeta and 13 Jbeta primers. Measured with immunoSEQ multiplex PCR; TCRdb has only the in-frame clones, and not every one. The table has 200,000 to 250,000 clones, about 80% seen once. The source material was PBMCs. The receptors shown here come from a woman aged 40 to 50 in good health and CMV-seronegative.

V usage is TRBV19 and J usage is TRBJ2-1; tentatively, D is TRBD2 (6 bases). Germline V gene sequence: CDR1 LNHDA, CDR2 SQIVND (reference sequence). CDR3 length: 16 amino acids. V was shortened by 3 bases and J by 4 bases, with 16 bases between the two germline ends. The CDR3 protein is CASSIGGRTPYNEQFF. For the CDR3, the DNA is TGTGCCAGTAGTATCGGGGGACGGACCCCATACAATGAGCAGTTCTTC.

V usage is TRBV7-9 and J usage is TRBJ1-4; the D gene is possibly TRBD1 (5 bases). The CDR3 is 15 residues long. The germline V and J ends were trimmed by 7 bases and 6 bases, with 18 bases remaining between them. The V gene's germline CDR1 is SEHNR and CDR2 FQNEAQ (reference sequence). The CDR3 protein is CASTGTGTVDEKLFF. In DNA form, the CDR3 reads TGTGCCAGCACCGGGACCGGGACTGTCGATGAAAAACTGTTTTTT. The full variable domain, its missing parts supplied by reference TRBV7-9 and TRBJ1-4, is DTGVSQNPRHKITKRGQNVTFRCDPISEHNRLYWYRQTLGQGPEFLTYFQNEAQLEKSRLLSDRFSAERPKGSFSTLEIQRTEQGDSAMYLCASTGTGTVDEKLFFGSGTQLSVL.

The gene calls are TRBV21-1 and TRBJ1-3. TRBV21-1 counts as a pseudogene. The CDR3 consists of 15 residues. The CDR3 DNA is TGTGCCAGTAGCCCGGGGGGGTGCTCTGGAAACACCATATATTTT. Translation gives CASSPGGCSGNTIYF.

The J gene is TRBJ1-3, the V gene TRBV30; D possibly corresponds to TRBD1 (6 bases). Trimming pared 1 base from V and 3 bases from J, leaving 7 bases between. Germline V CDR1 and CDR2: GTSNPN, SVGIG (reference sequence). The CDR3 has 13 amino acids. This CDR3 reads CAWSGQVGNTIYF. The CDR3 DNA is TGTGCCTGGAGTGGACAGGTTGGAAACACCATATATTTT.

The gene calls are TRBV5-1 and TRBJ1-2, with 9 bases fitting TRBD1. CDR1 is SGHRS, CDR2 YFSETQ, per germline. V lost 1 base, J lost 1 base, and 14 bases stayed unmatched. The CDR3 is made up of 19 amino acids. CDR3 region: CASSLWSFRDRVINYGYTF. CDR3 nucleotide sequence: TGCGCCAGCAGCTTGTGGAGTTTCCGGGACAGGGTAATTAACTATGGCTACACCTTC.

The chain uses TRBV7-2 and TRBJ1-2; possible D gene TRBD1, 5 bases. The V and J ends lost 1 base and 8 bases respectively, with 11 bases between them. This CDR3 contains 13 residues. From germline, CDR1 is SGHTA and CDR2 FQGNSA. Here the CDR3 DNA reads TGTGCCAGCAGCTTAGGGGGGGGTCAAGGCTACACCTTC. This encodes CASSLGGGQGYTF.

The chain recombines TRBV7-9 with TRBJ2-7; D may be TRBD2 (6 bases). CDR3 size: 16 residues. Germline lookup yields CDR1 SEHNR and CDR2 FQNEAQ (reference sequence). The germline V and J ends were trimmed by 4 bases and 4 bases, with 20 bases remaining between them. This chain's CDR3 is CASSSTLRGPPYEQYF. CDR3 DNA sequence: TGTGCCAGCAGCTCTACACTGCGGGGCCCGCCATACGAGCAGTACTTC.

This clone was recorded a few times. J is TRBJ2-6 and V is TRBV29-1; D possibly corresponds to TRBD1 (6 bases). CDR3 size: 15 residues. Germline values: CDR1 SQVTM, CDR2 ANQGSEA. The V and J ends lost 4 bases and 3 bases respectively, with 13 bases between them. In nucleotides, the CDR3 is TGCAGCGTTGCACAGGGTAATCGTGGGGCCAACGTCCTGACTTTC. Protein: CSVAQGNRGANVLTF.